Included here is one T cell receptor (beta chain) sequence, with context. It was with unique molecular identifiers that the TCRbeta library was prepared. TCRdb re-called the PCR reads through MiXCR, storing one row per CDR3 protein. Here the sample spans 500,000 or so distinct CDR3 sequences, over 25% being singletons. This entry is derived from a study of T-cell reconstitution after alpha-beta-depleted transplantation in children. The length of the CDR3 is 10 residues. The germline V and J ends were trimmed by 7 bases and 2 bases, with 3 bases remaining between them. Per germline, CDR1 SQVTM and CDR2 ANQGSEA.

The receptor's source is a human donor who donated a stem cell graft to a child with aplastic anemia. The gene calls are TRBV29-1 and TRBJ2-1; D unclear. Material: PBMCs from the stem cell graft donor, obtained from the stem cell graft. CDR3 sequence: CSAAYNEQFF. The CDR3 DNA follows: TGCAGCGCAGCCTACAATGAGCAGTTCTTC.